This T cell receptor (beta chain) was profiled in a study of blood T cell repertoires in COVID-19. The participants were between roughly 18 and 100 years old and came from 24 US areas. Assignments of participants to cohorts depended upon their own reported clinical history. The table lists this clone with a count of one. TCRdb keeps only in-frame clones here, not all; method: immunoSEQ multiplex PCR. The sample lists around 250,000 clones, about 90% occurring once. CDR3 length equals 13 residues. The V gene end was trimmed by 2 bases and the J gene end by 5 bases; junction bases not matched to a gene: 1. CDR1 and CDR2 from the germline V gene are SNHLY and FYNNEI.

The source of this sequence is a man in his fifties or sixties who had been exposed to COVID-19. Sequencing was carried out using PBMCs or T cells enriched from blood (not recorded which). V usage is TRBV2 and J usage is TRBJ2-5, with 8 bases that match TRBD1. CDR3 sequence: CASSETGGETQYF. The CDR3, as DNA: TGTGCCAGCAGTGAAACAGGGGGGGAGACCCAGTACTTC.